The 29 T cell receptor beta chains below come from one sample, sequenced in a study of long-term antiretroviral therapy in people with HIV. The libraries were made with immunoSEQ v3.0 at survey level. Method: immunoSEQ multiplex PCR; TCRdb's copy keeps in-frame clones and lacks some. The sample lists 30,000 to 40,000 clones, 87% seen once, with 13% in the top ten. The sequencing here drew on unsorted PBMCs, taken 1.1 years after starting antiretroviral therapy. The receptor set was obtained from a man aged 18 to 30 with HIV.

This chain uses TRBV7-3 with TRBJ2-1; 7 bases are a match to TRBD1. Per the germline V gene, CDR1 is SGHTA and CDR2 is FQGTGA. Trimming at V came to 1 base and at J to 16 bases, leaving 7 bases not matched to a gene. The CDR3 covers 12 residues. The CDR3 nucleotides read TGTGCCAGCAGCTTAATCCCGGGACAGCTCTTCTTC. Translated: CASSLIPGQLFF.

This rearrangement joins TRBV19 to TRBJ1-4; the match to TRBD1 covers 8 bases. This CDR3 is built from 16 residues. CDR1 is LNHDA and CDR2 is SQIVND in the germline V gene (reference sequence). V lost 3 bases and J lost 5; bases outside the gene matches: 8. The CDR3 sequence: CASSIGSGQANEKLFF. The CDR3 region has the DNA TGTGCCAGTAGTATCGGCTCGGGACAGGCGAATGAAAAACTGTTTTTT.

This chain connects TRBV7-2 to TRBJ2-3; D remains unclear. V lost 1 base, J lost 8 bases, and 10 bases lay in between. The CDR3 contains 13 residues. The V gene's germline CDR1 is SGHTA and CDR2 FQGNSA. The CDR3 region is CASSLGLEATQYF. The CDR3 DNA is TGTGCCAGCAGCTTAGGCCTCGAGGCTACGCAGTATTTT.

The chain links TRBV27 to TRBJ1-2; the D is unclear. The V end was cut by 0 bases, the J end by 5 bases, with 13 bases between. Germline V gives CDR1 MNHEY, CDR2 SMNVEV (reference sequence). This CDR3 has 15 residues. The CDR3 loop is CASSLSPDSGYGYTF. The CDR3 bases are TGTGCCAGCAGTTTATCCCCGGATTCGGGTTATGGCTACACCTTC.

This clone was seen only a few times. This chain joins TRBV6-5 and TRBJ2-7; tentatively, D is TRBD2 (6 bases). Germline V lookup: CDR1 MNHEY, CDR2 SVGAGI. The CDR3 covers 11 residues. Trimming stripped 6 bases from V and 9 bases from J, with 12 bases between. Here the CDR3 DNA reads TGTGCCAGCAGCCCGGGAGAAGGGCAGTACTTC. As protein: CASSPGEGQYF.

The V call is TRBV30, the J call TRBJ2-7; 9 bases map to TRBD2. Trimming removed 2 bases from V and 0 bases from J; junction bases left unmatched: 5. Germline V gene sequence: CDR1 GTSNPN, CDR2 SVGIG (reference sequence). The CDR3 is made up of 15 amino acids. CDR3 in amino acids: CAWSRLAGLSYEQYF. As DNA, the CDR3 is TGTGCCTGGAGTCGGCTAGCGGGACTCTCCTACGAGCAGTACTTC.

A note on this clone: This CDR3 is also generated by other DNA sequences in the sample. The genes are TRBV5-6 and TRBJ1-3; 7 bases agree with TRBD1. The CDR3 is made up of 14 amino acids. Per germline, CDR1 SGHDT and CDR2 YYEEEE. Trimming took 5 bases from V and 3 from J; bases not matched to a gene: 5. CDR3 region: CASSDRVIGNTIYF. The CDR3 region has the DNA TGTGCCAGCAGTGACAGGGTTATTGGAAACACCATATATTTT.

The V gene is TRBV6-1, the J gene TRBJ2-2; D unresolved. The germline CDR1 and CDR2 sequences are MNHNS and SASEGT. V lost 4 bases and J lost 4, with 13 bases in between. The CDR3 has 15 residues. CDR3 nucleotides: TGTGCCAGCAGTGCGGCCCTTCGACTCACCGGGGAGCTGTTTTTT. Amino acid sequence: CASSAALRLTGELFF.

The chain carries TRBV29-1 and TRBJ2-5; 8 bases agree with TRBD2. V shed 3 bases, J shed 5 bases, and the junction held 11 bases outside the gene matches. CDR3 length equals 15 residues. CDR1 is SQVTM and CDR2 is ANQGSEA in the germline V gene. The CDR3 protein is CSVDGTSPDRETQYF. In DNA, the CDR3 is TGCAGCGTTGACGGGACTAGTCCGGATCGGGAGACCCAGTACTTC.

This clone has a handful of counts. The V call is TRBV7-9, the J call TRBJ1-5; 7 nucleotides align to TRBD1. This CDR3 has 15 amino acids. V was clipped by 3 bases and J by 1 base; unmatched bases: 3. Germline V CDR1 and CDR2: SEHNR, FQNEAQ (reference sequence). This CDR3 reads CASSLGQTSNQPQHF. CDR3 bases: TGTGCCAGCAGCTTGGGACAGACAAGCAATCAGCCCCAGCATTTT. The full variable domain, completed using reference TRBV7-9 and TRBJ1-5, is DTGVSQNPRHKITKRGQNVTFRCDPISEHNRLYWYRQTLGQGPEFLTYFQNEAQLEKSRLLSDRFSAERPKGSFSTLEIQRTEQGDSAMYLCASSLGQTSNQPQHFGDGTRLSIL.

CDR3 sequence (DNA): TGTGCCAGCAGTCAGTGGACTAGCGGGAGACGAGTGGGCTACGAGCAGTACTTC. Amino acid sequence: CASSQWTSGRRVGYEQYF. The chain joins TRBV2 to TRBJ2-7, with 13 bases that match TRBD2. Germline V gene data show CDR1 as SNHLY and CDR2 as FYNNEI. CDR3 length equals 18 residues. The junction had 13 bases not matched to a gene; V was cut back by 5 bases and J by 3 bases.

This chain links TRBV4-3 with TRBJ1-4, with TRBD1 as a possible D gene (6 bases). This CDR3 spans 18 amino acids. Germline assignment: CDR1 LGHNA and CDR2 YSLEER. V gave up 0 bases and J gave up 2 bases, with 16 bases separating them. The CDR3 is CASSQDTRRGVTNEKLFF. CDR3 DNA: TGCGCCAGCAGCCAAGATACCAGGAGGGGGGTGACTAATGAAAAACTGTTTTTT.

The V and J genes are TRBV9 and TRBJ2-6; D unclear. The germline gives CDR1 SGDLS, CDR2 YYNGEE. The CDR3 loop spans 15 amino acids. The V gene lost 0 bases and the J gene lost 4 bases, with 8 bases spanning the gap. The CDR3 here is CASSVDRRGANVLTF. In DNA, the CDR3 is TGTGCCAGCAGCGTAGACCGTCGAGGGGCCAACGTCCTGACTTTC.

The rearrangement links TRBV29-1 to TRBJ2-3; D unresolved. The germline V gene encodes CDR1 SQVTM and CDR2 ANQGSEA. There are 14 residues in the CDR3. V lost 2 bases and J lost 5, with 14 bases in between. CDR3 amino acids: CSVETPPTEDTQYF. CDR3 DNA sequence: TGCAGCGTTGAAACTCCCCCAACGGAAGATACGCAGTATTTT.

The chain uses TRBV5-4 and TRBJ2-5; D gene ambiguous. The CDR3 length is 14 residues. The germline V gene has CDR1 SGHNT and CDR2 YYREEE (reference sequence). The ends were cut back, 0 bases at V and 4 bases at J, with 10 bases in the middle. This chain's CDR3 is CASSLVGLRETQYF. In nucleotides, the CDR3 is TGTGCCAGCAGCTTGGTCGGGTTGAGAGAGACCCAGTACTTC.

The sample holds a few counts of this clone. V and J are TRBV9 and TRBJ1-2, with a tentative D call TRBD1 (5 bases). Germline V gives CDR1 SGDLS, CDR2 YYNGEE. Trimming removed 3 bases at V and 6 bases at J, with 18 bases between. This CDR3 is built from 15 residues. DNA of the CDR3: TGTGCCAGCAGCGAGGGCGGGGGGGTAGGCCATGGCTACACCTTC. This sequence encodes CASSEGGGVGHGYTF.

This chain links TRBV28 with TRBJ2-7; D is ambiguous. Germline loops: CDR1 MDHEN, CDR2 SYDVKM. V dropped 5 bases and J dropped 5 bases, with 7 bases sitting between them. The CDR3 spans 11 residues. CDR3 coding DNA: TGTGCCAGCAGTATCCAGCACGAGCAGTACTTC. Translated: CASSIQHEQYF.

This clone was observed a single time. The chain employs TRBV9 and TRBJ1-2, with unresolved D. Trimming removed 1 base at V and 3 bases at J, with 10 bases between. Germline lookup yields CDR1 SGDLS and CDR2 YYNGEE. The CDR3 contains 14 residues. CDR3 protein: CASSVTPEDYGYTF. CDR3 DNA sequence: TGTGCCAGCAGCGTAACTCCTGAAGACTATGGCTACACCTTC.

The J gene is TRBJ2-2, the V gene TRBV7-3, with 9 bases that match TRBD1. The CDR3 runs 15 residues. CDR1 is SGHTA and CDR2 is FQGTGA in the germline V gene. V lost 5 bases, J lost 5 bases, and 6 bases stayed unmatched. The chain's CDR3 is CASSPDRGRTGELFF. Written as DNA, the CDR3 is TGTGCCAGCAGCCCAGACAGGGGGAGGACCGGGGAGCTGTTTTTT.

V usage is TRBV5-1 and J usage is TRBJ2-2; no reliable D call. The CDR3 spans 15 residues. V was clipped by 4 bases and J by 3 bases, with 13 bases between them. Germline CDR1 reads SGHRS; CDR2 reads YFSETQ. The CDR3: CASSPSGVHTGELFF. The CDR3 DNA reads TGCGCCAGCAGCCCAAGTGGGGTCCACACCGGGGAGCTGTTTTTT.

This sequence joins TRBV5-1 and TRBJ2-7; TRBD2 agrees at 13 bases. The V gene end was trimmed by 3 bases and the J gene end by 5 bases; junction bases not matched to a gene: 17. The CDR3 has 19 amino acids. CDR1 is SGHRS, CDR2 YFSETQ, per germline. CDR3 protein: CASSSHTRLLAGGVHEQYF. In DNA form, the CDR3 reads TGCGCCAGCAGCTCCCATACCAGATTACTAGCGGGAGGGGTCCACGAGCAGTACTTC.

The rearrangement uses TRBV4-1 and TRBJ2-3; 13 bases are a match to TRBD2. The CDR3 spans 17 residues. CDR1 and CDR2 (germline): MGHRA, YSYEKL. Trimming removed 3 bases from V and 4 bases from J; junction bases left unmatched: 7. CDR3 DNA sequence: TGCGCCAGCAGCCAGCTCGGGACTAGCGGGAAATCAGATACGCAGTATTTT. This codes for CASSQLGTSGKSDTQYF.

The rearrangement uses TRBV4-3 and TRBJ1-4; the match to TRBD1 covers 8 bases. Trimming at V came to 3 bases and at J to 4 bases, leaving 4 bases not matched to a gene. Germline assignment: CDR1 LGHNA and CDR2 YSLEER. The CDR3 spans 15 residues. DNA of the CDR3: TGCGCCAGCAGCCACGACAGGGGCTTTAATGAAAAACTGTTTTTT. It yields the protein CASSHDRGFNEKLFF.

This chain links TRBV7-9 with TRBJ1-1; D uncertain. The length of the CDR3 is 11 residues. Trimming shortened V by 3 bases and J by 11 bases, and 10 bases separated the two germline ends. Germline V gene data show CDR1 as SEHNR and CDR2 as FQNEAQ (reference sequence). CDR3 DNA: TGTGCCAGCAGCTTTGGTCCGTCGGCTTTCTTT. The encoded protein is CASSFGPSAFF.

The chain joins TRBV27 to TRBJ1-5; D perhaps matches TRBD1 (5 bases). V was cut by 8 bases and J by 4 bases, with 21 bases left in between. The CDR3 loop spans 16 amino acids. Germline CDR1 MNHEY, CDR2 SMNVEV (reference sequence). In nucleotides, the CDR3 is TGTGCCAGCGTTCCCCCCCCGGGGGGTCCTAATCAGCCCCAGCATTTT. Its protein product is CASVPPPGGPNQPQHF.

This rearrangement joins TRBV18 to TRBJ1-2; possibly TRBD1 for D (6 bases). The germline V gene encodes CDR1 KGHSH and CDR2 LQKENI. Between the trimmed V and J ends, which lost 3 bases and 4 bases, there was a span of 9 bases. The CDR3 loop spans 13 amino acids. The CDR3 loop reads CASSPTTGYGYTF. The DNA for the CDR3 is TGTGCCAGCTCACCTACGACAGGCTATGGCTACACCTTC.

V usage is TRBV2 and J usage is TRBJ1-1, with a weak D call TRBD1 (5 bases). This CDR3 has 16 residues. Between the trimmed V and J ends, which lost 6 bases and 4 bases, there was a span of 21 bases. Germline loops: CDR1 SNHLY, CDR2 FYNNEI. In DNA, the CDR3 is TGTGCCAGCAGGGGACCGCAAAACGGGGGGGGCACTGAAGCTTTCTTT. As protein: CASRGPQNGGGTEAFF.

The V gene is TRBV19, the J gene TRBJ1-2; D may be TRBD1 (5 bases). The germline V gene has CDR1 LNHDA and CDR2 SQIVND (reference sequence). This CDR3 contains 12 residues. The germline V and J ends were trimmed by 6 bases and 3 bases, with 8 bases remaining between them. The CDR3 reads CASSGTDYGYTF. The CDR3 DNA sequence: TGTGCCAGTAGCGGGACGGACTATGGCTACACCTTC.

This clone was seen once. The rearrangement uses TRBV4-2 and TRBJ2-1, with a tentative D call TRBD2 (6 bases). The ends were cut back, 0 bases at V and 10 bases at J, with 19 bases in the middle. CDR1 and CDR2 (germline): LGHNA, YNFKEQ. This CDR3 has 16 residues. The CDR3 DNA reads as TGTGCCAGCAGCCAAGATCTGGTCGGGAGTTTTGTCGAGCAGTTCTTC. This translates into CASSQDLVGSFVEQFF.